This T cell receptor beta chain was documented in a study of blood T cell repertoires in COVID-19. Assignments of participants to cohorts depended upon their own reported clinical history. As handled by the study authors: Estimated nucleated cell counts came from reference gene primer amplification. Clones were read by immunoSEQ multiplex PCR, and TCRdb kept only the in-frame ones, dropping some. V and J calls and clone size follow that table, whereas D and trimming were derived from the DNA. This table has more than 250,000 clones, 86% appearing once. V was cut by 4 bases and J by 2 bases, with 11 bases left in between. The CDR3 is 15 amino acids. CDR1 LGHNA and CDR2 YNFKEQ come from the germline V gene.

This TCR derives from a woman aged 18-35 years who had recovered from COVID-19. Sequenced sample: PBMCs or T cells enriched from blood (not recorded which). V usage is TRBV4-2 and J usage is TRBJ1-4; D is undetermined. Here the CDR3 DNA reads TGTGCCAGCAGCCGACCGGCGGGGACTAATGAAAAACTGTTTTTT. It is translated as CASSRPAGTNEKLFF.